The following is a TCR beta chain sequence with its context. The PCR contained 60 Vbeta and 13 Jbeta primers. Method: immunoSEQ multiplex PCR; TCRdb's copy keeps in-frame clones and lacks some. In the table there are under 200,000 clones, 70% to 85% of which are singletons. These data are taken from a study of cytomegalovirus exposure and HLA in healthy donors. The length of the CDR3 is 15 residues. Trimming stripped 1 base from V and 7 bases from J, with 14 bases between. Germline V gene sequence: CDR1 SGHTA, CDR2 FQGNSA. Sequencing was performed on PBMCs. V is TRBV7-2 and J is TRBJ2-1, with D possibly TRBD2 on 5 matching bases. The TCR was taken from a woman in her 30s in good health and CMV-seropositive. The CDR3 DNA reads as TGTGCCAGCAGCTTAGAATTGGGTAGGGAGAATGAGCAGTTCTTC. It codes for CASSLELGRENEQFF.